This T cell receptor (beta chain) was documented in a study of T cell responses to AZD1222 COVID-19 vaccine. Study-wide findings and caveats: Donor demographics were predominantly white British with a female majority; clonal diversity may be underestimated.

The CDR3 spans 12 residues. Per germline, CDR1 SNHLY and CDR2 FYNNEI. The V gene lost 4 bases and the J gene lost 1 base, with 1 base spanning the gap. Repertoires were generated with immunoSEQ multiplex PCR, while TCRdb's copy carries only in-frame clones and drops some. The table lists roughly 150,000 clones, about 91% of them singletons. A remark on this clone: The antigen is unknown.

This TCR was recovered from an adult in good health. The chain joins TRBV2 to TRBJ2-2, with D unclear. This material consisted of peripheral blood, taken on day 0 of AZD1222 vaccination. CDR3 DNA: TGTGCCAGCAGTGGGAACACCGGGGAGCTGTTTTTT. As protein: CASSGNTGELFF.